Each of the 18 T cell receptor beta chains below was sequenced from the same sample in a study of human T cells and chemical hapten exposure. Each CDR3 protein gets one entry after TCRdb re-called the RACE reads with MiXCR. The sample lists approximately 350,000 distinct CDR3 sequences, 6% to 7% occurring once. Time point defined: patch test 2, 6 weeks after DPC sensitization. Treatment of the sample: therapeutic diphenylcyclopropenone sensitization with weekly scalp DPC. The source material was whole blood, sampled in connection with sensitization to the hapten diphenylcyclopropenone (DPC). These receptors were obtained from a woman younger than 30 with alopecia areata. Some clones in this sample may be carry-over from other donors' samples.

CDR3: CASSAYYRGETSGANVLTF. The CDR3 DNA follows: TGTGCCAGCAGCGCGTATTACAGGGGCGAGACCTCTGGGGCCAACGTCCTGACTTTC. The chain carries TRBV9 and TRBJ2-6, with 7 nucleotides matching TRBD1. Trimming took 3 bases from V and 0 from J; bases not matched to a gene: 12. The CDR3 spans 19 residues. CDR1 SGDLS and CDR2 YYNGEE come from the germline V gene. The full variable domain, completed using reference TRBV9 and TRBJ2-6, is DSGVTQTPKHLITATGQRVTLRCSPRSGDLSVYWYQQSLDQGLQFLIQYYNGEERAKGNILERFSAQQFPDLHSELNLSSLELGDSALYFCASSAYYRGETSGANVLTFGAGSRLTVL.

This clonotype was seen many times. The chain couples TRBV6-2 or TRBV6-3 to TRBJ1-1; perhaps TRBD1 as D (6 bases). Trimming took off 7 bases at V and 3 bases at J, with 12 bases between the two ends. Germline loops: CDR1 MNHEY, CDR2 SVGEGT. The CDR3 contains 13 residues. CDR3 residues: CASNLQGYTEAFF. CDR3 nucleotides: TGTGCCAGCAATCTACAGGGATACACTGAAGCTTTCTTT.

CDR3 sequence: CATSDRRSNNEQFF. In DNA form, the CDR3 reads TGTGCCACCAGTGATCGCCGTTCCAACAATGAGCAGTTCTTC. V usage is TRBV24-1 and J usage is TRBJ2-1; D gene uncertain. Germline V gene sequence: CDR1 KGHDR, CDR2 SFDVKD. With 3 bases removed from V and 5 bases from J, the gap between germline ends came to 10 bases. The CDR3 covers 14 residues.

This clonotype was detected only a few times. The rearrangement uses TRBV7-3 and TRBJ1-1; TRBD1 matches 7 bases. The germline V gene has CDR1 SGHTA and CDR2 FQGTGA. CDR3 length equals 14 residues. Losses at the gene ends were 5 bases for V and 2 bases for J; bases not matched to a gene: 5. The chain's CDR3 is CASSQGGANTEAFF. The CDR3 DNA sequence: TGTGCCAGCAGCCAAGGGGGCGCAAACACTGAAGCTTTCTTT. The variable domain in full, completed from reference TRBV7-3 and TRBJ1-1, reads GAGVSQTPSNKVTEKGKYVELRCDPISGHTALYWYRQSLGQGPEFLIYFQGTGAADDSGLPNDRFFAVRPEGSVSTLKIQRTERGDSAVYLCASSQGGANTEAFFGQGTRLTVV.

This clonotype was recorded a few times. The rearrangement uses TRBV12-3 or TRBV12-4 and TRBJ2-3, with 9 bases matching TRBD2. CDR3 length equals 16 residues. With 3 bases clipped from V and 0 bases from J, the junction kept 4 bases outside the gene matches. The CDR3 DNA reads TGTGCCAGCAGTTTGACTAGCGGATCTAGCACAGATACGCAGTATTTT. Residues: CASSLTSGSSTDTQYF.

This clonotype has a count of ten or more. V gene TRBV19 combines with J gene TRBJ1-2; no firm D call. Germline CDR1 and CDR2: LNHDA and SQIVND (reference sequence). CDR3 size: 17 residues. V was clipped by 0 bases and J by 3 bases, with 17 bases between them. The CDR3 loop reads CASSIEERVGGHYGYTF. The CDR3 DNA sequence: TGTGCCAGTAGTATAGAAGAAAGGGTTGGAGGCCACTATGGCTACACCTTC.

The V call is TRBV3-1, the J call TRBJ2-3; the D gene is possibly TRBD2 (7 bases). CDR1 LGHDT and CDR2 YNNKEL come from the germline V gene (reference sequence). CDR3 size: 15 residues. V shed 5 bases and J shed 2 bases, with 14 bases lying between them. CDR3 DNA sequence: TGTGCCAGCAGCTACACCGGGGGGCTCACAGATACGCAGTATTTT. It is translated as CASSYTGGLTDTQYF.

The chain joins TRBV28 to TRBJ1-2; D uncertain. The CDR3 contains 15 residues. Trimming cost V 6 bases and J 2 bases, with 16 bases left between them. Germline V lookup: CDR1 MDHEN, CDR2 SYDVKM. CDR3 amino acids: CASSLPNLRNYGYTF. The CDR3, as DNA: TGTGCCAGCAGCCTTCCCAACTTGAGAAACTATGGCTACACCTTC.

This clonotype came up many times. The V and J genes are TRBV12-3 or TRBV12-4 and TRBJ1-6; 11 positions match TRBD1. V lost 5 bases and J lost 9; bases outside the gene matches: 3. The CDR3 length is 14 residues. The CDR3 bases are TGTGCCAGCAGTCCCGGGACAGGGGGTTCACCCCTCCACTTT. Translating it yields CASSPGTGGSPLHF.

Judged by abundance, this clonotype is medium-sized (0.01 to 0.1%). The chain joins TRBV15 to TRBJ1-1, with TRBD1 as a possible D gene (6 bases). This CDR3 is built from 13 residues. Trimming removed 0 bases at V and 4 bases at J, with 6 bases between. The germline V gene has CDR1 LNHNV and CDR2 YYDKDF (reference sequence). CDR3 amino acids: CATSREQGTEAFF. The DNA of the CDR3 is TGTGCCACCAGCAGAGAACAGGGCACTGAAGCTTTCTTT.

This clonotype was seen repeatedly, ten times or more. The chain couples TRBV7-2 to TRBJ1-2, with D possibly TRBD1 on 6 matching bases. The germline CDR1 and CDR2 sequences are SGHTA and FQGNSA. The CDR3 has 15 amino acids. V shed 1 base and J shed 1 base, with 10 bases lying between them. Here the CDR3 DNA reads TGTGCCAGCAGCTTAGTGGCAGGGGTTAACTATGGCTACACCTTC. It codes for CASSLVAGVNYGYTF. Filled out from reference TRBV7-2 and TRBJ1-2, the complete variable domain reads GAGVSQSPSNKVTEKGKDVELRCDPISGHTALYWYRQSLGQGLEFLIYFQGNSAPDKSGLPSDRFSAERTGGSVSTLTIQRTQQEDSAVYLCASSLVAGVNYGYTFGSGTRLTVV.

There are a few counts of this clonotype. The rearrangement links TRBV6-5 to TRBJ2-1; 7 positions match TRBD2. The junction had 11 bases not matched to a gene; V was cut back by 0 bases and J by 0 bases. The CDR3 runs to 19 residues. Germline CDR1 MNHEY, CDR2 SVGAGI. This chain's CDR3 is CASSYSRDGGSSSYNEQFF. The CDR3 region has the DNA TGTGCCAGCAGTTACTCGAGGGACGGGGGGTCGAGCTCCTACAATGAGCAGTTCTTC.

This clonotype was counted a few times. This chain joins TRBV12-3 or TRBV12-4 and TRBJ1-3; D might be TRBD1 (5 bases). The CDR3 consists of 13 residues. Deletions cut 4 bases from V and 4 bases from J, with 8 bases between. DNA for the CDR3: TGTGCCAGCAGTTCTTACAGGGGAAACACCATATATTTT. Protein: CASSSYRGNTIYF.

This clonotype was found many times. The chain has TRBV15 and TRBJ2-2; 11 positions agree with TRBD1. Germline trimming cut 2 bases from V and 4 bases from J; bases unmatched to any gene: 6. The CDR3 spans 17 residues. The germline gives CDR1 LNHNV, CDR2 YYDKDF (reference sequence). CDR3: CATSRRPGQGGTGELFF. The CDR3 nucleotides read TGTGCCACCAGCAGAAGACCGGGACAGGGGGGCACCGGGGAGCTGTTTTTT.

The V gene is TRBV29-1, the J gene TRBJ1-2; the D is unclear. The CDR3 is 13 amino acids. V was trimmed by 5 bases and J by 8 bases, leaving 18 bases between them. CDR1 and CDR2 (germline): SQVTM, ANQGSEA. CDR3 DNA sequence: TGCAGCGTTACCAAGCGGGGAGGTCGCGGCTACACCTTC. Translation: CSVTKRGGRGYTF.

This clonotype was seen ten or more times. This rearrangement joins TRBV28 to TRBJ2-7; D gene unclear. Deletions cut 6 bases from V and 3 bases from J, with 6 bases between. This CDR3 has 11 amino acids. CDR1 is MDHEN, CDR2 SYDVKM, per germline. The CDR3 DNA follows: TGTGCCAGCAGCTCCTACTACGAGCAGTACTTC. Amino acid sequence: CASSSYYEQYF.

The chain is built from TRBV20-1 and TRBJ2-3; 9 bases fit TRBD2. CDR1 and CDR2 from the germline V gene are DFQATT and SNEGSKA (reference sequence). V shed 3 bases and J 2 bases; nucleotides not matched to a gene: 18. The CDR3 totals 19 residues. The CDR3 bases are TGCAGTGCTAGTTCGGATCGTAGCGGGGGCGCCCCTCCCACAGATACGCAGTATTTT. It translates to CSASSDRSGGAPPTDTQYF.

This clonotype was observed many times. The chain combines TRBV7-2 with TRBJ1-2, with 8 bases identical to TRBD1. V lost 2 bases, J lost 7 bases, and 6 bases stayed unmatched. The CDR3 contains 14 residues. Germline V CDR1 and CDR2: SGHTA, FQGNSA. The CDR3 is CASSLTQGAGGYTF. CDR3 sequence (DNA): TGTGCCAGCAGCTTAACCCAGGGGGCAGGTGGCTACACCTTC.